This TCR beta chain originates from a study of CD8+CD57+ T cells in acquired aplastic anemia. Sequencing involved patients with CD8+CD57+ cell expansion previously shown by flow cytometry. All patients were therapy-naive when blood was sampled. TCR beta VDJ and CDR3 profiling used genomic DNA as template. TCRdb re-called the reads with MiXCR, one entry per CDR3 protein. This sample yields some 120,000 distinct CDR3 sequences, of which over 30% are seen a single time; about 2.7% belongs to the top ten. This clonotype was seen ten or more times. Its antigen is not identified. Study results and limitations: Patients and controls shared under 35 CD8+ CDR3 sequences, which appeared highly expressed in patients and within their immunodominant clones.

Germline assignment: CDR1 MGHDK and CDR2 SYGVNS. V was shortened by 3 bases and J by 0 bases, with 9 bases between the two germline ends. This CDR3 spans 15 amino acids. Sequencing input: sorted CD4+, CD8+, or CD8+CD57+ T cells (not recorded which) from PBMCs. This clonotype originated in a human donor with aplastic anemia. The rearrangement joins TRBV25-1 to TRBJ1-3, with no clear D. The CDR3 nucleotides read TGTGCCAGCAGTGACTCTAAAGGCTCTGGAAACACCATATATTTT. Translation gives CASSDSKGSGNTIYF.